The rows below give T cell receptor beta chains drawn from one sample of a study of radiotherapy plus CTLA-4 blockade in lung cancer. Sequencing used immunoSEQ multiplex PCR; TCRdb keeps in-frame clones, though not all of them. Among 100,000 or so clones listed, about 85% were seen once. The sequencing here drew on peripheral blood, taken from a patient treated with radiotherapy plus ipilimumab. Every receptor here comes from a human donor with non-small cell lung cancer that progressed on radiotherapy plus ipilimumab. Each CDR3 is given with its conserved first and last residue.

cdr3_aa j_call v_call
CATSQGLSGNTIYF TRBJ1-3 TRBV4-2
CASSPGTGTNYGYTF TRBJ1-2 TRBV27
CASSITGGTRRNSPLHF TRBJ1-6 TRBV19
CASSPYEQYF TRBJ2-7 TRBV28
CASWGPLPYNEQFF TRBJ2-1 TRBV2
CASRPGQASYGYTF TRBJ1-2 TRBV6-5
CASTLSGTPYNEQFF TRBJ2-1 TRBV11-2
CASSLSGTNGELFF TRBJ2-2 TRBV7-9
CASNSLTDTEAFF TRBJ1-1 TRBV5-1
CASSASGGHSYEQYF TRBJ2-7 TRBV9
CASSFLAGVTSGDTQYF TRBJ2-3 TRBV27
CASSLARSSSYEQYF TRBJ2-7 TRBV13
CASSSGTSGRPSYEQYF TRBJ2-7 TRBV7-9
CASRPSPLPGELFF TRBJ2-2 TRBV7-9
CAWSRQGQNIQYF TRBJ2-4 TRBV30